This record concerns one T cell receptor beta chain sequence. In the source study's methods: The assay estimated nucleated cells by amplifying reference gene primers. Here immunoSEQ multiplex PCR was the method, and the copy in TCRdb shows in-frame clones only, minus some. V, J and clone size are taken as reported in that table, and D and trimming were inferred from the DNA itself. Among fewer than 200,000 clones listed, approximately 85% were seen once. The sample is drawn from a study of blood T cell repertoires in COVID-19. Background on the study: T cells, B-cell-depleted T cells, or PBMCs supplied cDNA or gDNA.

Germline V CDR1 and CDR2: SQVTM, ANQGSEA. The CDR3 spans 12 residues. The V and J ends lost 7 bases and 7 bases, in that order; junction bases with no gene match: 5. The J gene is TRBJ2-7, the V gene TRBV29-1; 12 bases agree with TRBD1. The source material was peripheral blood. The clonotype originates from a man aged 55 to 69 who had recovered from COVID-19. The CDR3 sequence is CSGGQGAAEQYF. In nucleotides, the CDR3 is TGCAGCGGGGGACAGGGGGCGGCAGAGCAGTACTTC.